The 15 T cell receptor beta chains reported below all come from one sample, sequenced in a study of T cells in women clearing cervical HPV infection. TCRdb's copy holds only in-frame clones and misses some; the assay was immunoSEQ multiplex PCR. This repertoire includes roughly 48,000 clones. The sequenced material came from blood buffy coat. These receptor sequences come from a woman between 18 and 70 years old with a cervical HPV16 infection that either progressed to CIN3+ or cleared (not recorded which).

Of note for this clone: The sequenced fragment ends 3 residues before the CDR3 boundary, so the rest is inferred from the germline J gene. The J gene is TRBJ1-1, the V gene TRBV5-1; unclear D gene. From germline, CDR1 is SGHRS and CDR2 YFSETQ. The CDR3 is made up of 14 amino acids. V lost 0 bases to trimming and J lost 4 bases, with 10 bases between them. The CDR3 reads CASSLGSGSTEAFF. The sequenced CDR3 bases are TGCGCCAGCAGCTTGGGATCGGGGTCCACTGAA.

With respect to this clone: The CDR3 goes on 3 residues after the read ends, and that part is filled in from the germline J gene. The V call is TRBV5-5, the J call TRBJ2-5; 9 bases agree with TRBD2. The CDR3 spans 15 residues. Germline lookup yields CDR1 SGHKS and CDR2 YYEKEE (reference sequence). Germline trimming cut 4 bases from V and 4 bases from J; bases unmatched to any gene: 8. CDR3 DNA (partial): TGTGCCAGCAGCGGTGGTCTAGCGGGGAGAGAGACC. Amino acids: CASSGGLAGRET. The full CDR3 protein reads CASSGGLAGRETQYF.

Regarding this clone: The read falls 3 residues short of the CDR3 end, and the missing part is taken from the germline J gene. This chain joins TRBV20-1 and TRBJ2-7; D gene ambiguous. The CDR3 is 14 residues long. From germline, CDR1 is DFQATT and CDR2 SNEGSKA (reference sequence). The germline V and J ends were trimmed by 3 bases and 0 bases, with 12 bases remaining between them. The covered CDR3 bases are TGCAGTGCTAGTCCACAGCCCAGCTCCTACGAG. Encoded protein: CSASPQPSSYE. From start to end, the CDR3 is CSASPQPSSYEQYF.

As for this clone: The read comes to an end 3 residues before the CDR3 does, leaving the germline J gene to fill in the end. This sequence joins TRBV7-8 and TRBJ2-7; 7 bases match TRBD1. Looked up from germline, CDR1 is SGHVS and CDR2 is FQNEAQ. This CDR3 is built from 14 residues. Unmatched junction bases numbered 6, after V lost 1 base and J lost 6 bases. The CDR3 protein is CASSLGRQGFEQYF. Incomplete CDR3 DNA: TGTGCCAGCAGCTTAGGGCGACAGGGTTTCGAG.

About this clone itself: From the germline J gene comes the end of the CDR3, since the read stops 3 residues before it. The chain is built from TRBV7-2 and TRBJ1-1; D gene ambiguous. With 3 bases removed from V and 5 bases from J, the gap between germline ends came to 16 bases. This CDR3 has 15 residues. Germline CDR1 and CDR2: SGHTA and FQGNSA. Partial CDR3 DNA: TGTGCCAGCAGCTTTCAAGGCGGCTTCGGGACTGAA. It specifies CASSFQGGFGTE. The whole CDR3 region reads CASSFQGGFGTEAFF.

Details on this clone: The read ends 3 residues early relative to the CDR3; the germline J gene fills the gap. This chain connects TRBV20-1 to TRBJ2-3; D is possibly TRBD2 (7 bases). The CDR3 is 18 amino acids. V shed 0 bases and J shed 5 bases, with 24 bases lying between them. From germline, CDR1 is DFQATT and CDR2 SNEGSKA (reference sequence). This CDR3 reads CSARDIPMMGGGIDTQYF. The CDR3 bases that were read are TGCAGTGCTAGAGATATACCCATGATGGGGGGGGGCATAGATACG.

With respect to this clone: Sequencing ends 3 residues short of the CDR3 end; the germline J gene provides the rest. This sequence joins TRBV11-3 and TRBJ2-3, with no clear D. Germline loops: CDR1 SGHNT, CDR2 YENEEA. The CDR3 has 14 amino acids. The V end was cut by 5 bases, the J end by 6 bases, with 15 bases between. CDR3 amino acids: CASSPSPGSDTQYF. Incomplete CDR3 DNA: TGTGCCAGCAGCCCGTCCCCCGGGTCGGATACG.

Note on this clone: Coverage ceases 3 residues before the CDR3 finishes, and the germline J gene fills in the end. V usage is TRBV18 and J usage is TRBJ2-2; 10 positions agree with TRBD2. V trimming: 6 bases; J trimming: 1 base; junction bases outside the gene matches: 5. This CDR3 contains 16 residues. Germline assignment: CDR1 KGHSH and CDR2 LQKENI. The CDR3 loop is CASSLLAGENTGELFF. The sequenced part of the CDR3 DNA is TGTGCCAGCTCCCTCCTAGCGGGAGAGAACACCGGGGAG.

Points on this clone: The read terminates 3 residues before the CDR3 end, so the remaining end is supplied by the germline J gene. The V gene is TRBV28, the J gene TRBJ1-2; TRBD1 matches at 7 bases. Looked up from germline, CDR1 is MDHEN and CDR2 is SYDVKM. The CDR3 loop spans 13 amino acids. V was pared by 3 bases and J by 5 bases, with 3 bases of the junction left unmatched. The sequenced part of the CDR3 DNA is TGTGCCAGCAGTTTGAGGGGGCTGTATGGC. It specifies CASSLRGLYG. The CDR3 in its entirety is CASSLRGLYGYTF.

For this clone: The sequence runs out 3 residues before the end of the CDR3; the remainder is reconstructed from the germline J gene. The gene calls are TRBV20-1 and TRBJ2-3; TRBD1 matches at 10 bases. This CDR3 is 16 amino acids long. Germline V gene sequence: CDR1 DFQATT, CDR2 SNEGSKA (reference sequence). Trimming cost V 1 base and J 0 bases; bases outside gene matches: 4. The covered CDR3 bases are TGCAGTGCTAGAGCCGTGGGACAGGGGAGCACAGATACG. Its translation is CSARAVGQGSTDT. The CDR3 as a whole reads CSARAVGQGSTDTQYF.

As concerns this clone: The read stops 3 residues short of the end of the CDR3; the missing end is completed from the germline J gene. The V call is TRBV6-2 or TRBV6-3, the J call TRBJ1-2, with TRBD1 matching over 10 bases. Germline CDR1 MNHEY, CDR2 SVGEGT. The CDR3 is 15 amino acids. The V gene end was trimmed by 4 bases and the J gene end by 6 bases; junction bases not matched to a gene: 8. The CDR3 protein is CASSLGTGEIHGYTF. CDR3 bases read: TGTGCCAGCAGTTTAGGGACAGGGGAAATTCATGGC.

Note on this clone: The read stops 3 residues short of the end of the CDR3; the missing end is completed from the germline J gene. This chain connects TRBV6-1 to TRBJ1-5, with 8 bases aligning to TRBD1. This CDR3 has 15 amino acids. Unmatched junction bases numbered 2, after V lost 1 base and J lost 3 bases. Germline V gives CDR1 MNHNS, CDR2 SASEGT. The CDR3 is CASSEGTGNNQPQHF. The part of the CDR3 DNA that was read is TGTGCCAGCAGTGAAGGGACAGGGAACAATCAGCCC.

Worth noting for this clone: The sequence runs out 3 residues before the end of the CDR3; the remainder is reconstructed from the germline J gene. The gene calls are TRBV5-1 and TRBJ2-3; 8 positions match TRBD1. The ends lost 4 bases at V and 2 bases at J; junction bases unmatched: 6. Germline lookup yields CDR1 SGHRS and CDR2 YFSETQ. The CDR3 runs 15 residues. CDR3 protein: CASSLGQGFTDTQYF. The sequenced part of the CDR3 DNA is TGCGCCAGCAGCCTCGGACAGGGTTTCACAGATACG.

CDR3 DNA, as far as it was read: TGCGCCAGCAGCCAAGTCCCACTAGCGGCTAGCACAGATACG. It is translated as CASSQVPLAASTDT. The full-length CDR3 reads as CASSQVPLAASTDTQYF. The chain carries TRBV4-1 and TRBJ2-3; 8 nucleotides align to TRBD2. Coverage ceases 3 residues before the CDR3 finishes, and the germline J gene fills in the end. From germline, CDR1 is MGHRA and CDR2 YSYEKL. There are 17 residues in the CDR3. Trimming removed 1 base from V and 0 bases from J; junction bases left unmatched: 6.

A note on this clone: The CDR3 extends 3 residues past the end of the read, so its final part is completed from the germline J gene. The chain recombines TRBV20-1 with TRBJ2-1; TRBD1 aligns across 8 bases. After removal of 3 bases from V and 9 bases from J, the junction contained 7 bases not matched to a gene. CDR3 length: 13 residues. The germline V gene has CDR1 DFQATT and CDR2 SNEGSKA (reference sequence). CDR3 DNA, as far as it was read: TGCAGTGCTAGTTCCGGGACAGGACTTGAG. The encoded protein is CSASSGTGLE. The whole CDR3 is CSASSGTGLEQFF.